The T cell receptor (beta chain) under discussion was sequenced for a study of CD8 T cells in ankylosing spondylitis. Library preparation for TCR beta used quantitative 5'-RACE with molecular barcodes. TCRdb processed the 5' RACE reads anew with MiXCR; each CDR3 protein has one entry. The repertoire includes some 200,000 distinct CDR3 sequences, around 6.6% of them detected once, and around 14% sits in the top ten. Study-level results: Enrichment of disease-linked clones was reportedly significant in matched ankylosing spondylitis synovial fluid. The authors found the disease-linked clones to be CD8+ and relatively rare in peripheral blood. Ankylosing spondylitis blood appeared to carry a characteristic TCR beta motif of several highly homologous variants. Earlier literature documents some of the motif variants in reactive arthritis synovial fluid and blood.

This CDR3 region has 17 residues. V lost 5 bases, J lost 1 base, and 20 bases lay in between. Germline loops: CDR1 SGHTA, CDR2 FQGNSA. This clonotype was picked up many times. Its antigen is currently unknown. The clonotype comes from a male donor with ankylosing spondylitis. Material: blood, either unsorted or a sorted T cell fraction (not recorded which). This chain uses TRBV7-2 with TRBJ1-1; D possibly corresponds to TRBD1 (5 bases). The CDR3 region is CASSPYRPAAGNTEAFF. Written as DNA, the CDR3 is TGTGCCAGCAGCCCTTACAGGCCTGCAGCGGGGAACACTGAAGCTTTCTTT.